The following is a T cell receptor beta chain sequence with its context. What it binds is not known. Trimming cost V 5 bases and J 1 base, with 8 bases left between them. The CDR3 length is 13 residues. TCRdb re-called the 5' RACE reads through MiXCR, storing one row per CDR3 protein. The sample contains over 500,000 distinct CDR3 sequences, roughly 21% of which appear only once. The data belong to a study of identical twins. General study results and limits: Researchers caution that invariant MAIT and iNKT cells could partly confound zero-insertion analyses. Cross-sectional statistics underpinned the conclusions; the same donors were not followed.

This same sample was also taken into another study, of T cells expressing NK-cell markers. That paper adds: The eight sequenced donors comprised seven who were HCMV-seropositive and one who was seronegative.

The sequenced sample consisted of CD4+ T cells sorted from blood. J is TRBJ2-5 and V is TRBV12-3 or TRBV12-4, with D tentatively TRBD1 (6 bases). The TCR was taken from a young woman in good health. This CDR3 reads CASSGQPQETQYF. The CDR3 DNA follows: TGTGCCAGCAGTGGACAGCCCCAAGAGACCCAGTACTTC.